One and the same sample provided the 14 T cell receptor beta chains below, sequenced in a study of cytomegalovirus exposure and HLA in healthy donors (dated by TCRdb to about 2017). The library came from the immunoSEQ multiplex PCR assay. The multiplex PCR relied on a mix of 60 forward primers for TCR Vbeta segments and 13 reverse primers for TCR Jbeta segments. TCRdb holds this immuneACCESS table with in-frame rearrangements only. Some clones are missing; in checked studies, unresolved V genes explain under half, and the rest has no known cause. The sample table records 160,000 or so clones; 78% of these occur just once. The ten biggest clones cover 1.4% to 1.5% of the sample. The sequencing sample was made of PBMCs. These receptors all stem from a male donor in good health and CMV-seronegative.

V gene TRBV7-2 combines with J gene TRBJ2-5; D may be TRBD1 (5 bases). V lost 5 bases, J lost 2 bases, and 9 bases lay in between. This CDR3 is 13 amino acids long. Germline V gives CDR1 SGHTA, CDR2 FQGNSA. CDR3 in DNA: TGTGCCAGCAGCCCGACAGCGCAAGAGACCCAGTACTTC. It yields the protein CASSPTAQETQYF.

This chain uses TRBV28 with TRBJ2-1; 8 nucleotides line up with TRBD2. V shed 2 bases and J 4 bases; nucleotides not matched to a gene: 4. CDR1 MDHEN and CDR2 SYDVKM come from the germline V gene. The CDR3 covers 15 residues. Here the CDR3 reads CASSLGTSSYNEQFF. The CDR3, as DNA: TGTGCCAGCAGTTTAGGGACTAGTTCTTACAATGAGCAGTTCTTC.

The CDR3 nucleotides read TGTGCCAGCAGTTCTGACAGCGCGACGACCTCCTACGAGCAGTACTTC. Its translation: CASSSDSATTSYEQYF. V and J are TRBV28 and TRBJ2-7, with TRBD1 as a possible D gene (5 bases). Looked up from germline, CDR1 is MDHEN and CDR2 is SYDVKM. The CDR3 extends over 16 amino acids. V lost 4 bases and J 0 bases, leaving 16 bases between the germline ends.

The rearrangement joins TRBV27 to TRBJ2-3, with D uncertain. V was shortened by 6 bases and J by 0 bases, with 13 bases between the two germline ends. Germline CDR1 and CDR2: MNHEY and SMNVEV (reference sequence). The CDR3 is made up of 15 amino acids. The CDR3 protein is CASRPYSSSTDTQYF. In DNA form, the CDR3 reads TGTGCCAGCAGACCTTATAGTTCCAGCACAGATACGCAGTATTTT.

The V gene is TRBV2, the J gene TRBJ2-1; 10 bases are shared with TRBD2. CDR1 SNHLY and CDR2 FYNNEI come from the germline V gene. V lost 2 bases, J lost 2 bases, and 0 bases stayed unmatched. This CDR3 comprises 15 residues. The CDR3 coding sequence is TGTGCCAGCAGTGAAAGCGGGAGGGCCTACAATGAGCAGTTCTTC. This gives the protein CASSESGRAYNEQFF.

The chain combines TRBV5-6 with TRBJ1-4; 11 nucleotides align to TRBD1. V lost 4 bases and J lost 3; bases outside the gene matches: 11. Germline V gene data show CDR1 as SGHDT and CDR2 as YYEEEE. The CDR3 spans 18 residues. CDR3 DNA sequence: TGTGCCAGCAGCGACGCGGGACAGGGGGGATTACCTAATGAAAAACTGTTTTTT. It codes for CASSDAGQGGLPNEKLFF.

To note about this clone: Mismatch with germline at one junction end may stem from a read error. Additional DNA sequences in this sample encode the identical CDR3. In nucleotides, the CDR3 is TGCGCTAGCAGCCAAACTCGGGGGACAGATACGCAGTATTTT. It yields the protein CASSQTRGTDTQYF. The chain employs TRBV4-3 and TRBJ2-3; D is possibly TRBD2 (6 bases). Germline V gene sequence: CDR1 LGHNA, CDR2 YSLEER. This CDR3 contains 14 residues.

This clone occurred a few times. The chain joins TRBV5-5 to TRBJ2-7; tentative D call: TRBD1 (5 bases). Germline V gene data show CDR1 as SGHKS and CDR2 as YYEKEE (reference sequence). V was cut by 3 bases and J by 2 bases, with 15 bases left in between. This CDR3 has 15 amino acids. The CDR3 DNA is TGTGCCAGCAGCTCCCCCCAGGGCAGGGCCTACGAGCAGTACTTC. Translation: CASSSPQGRAYEQYF.

With regard to this clone: The sample has other DNA sequences that encode this CDR3 too. The genes are TRBV20-1 and TRBJ2-7; D is unresolved. The CDR3 runs 11 residues. V shed 0 bases and J shed 4 bases, with 4 bases lying between them. Germline CDR1 is DFQATT and CDR2 is SNEGSKA (reference sequence). The CDR3 is CSARDSYEQYF. The CDR3 DNA is TGCAGTGCTAGAGATTCGTACGAGCAGTACTTC.

The rearrangement uses TRBV4-3 and TRBJ2-3; D unresolved. The CDR3 consists of 14 residues. V lost 0 bases and J lost 1, with 5 bases in between. Per the germline V gene, CDR1 is LGHNA and CDR2 is YSLEER. This CDR3 reads CASSQERGTDTQYF. CDR3 DNA: TGCGCCAGCAGCCAAGAAAGAGGCACAGATACGCAGTATTTT.

This chain uses TRBV9 with TRBJ1-2; the D is unclear. Germline loops: CDR1 SGDLS, CDR2 YYNGEE. The CDR3 runs 13 residues. V lost 3 bases, J lost 0 bases, and 6 bases lay in between. CDR3 residues: CASSGAANYGYTF. CDR3 nucleotide sequence: TGTGCCAGCAGCGGGGCTGCTAACTATGGCTACACCTTC. The variable domain in full, completed from reference TRBV9 and TRBJ1-2, reads DSGVTQTPKHLITATGQRVTLRCSPRSGDLSVYWYQQSLDQGLQFLIQYYNGEERAKGNILERFSAQQFPDLHSELNLSSLELGDSALYFCASSGAANYGYTFGSGTRLTVV.

This chain joins TRBV30 and TRBJ2-6; 9 bases are a match to TRBD1. The V gene end was trimmed by 2 bases and the J gene end by 0 bases; junction bases not matched to a gene: 5. From germline, CDR1 is GTSNPN and CDR2 SVGIG (reference sequence). The CDR3 is 17 amino acids. The CDR3 DNA reads as TGTGCCTGGAGTAGGACAGGGGCTGGCTCTGGGGCCAACGTCCTGACTTTC. Its protein product is CAWSRTGAGSGANVLTF.

This clone has just a few counts. This chain joins TRBV5-1 and TRBJ1-1; D uncertain. This CDR3 region has 16 residues. Germline V lookup: CDR1 SGHRS, CDR2 YFSETQ. V shed 0 bases and J shed 2 bases, with 14 bases lying between them. The DNA of the CDR3 is TGCGCCAGCAGCTTGGCCGGGGTGGGCCGCAACACTGAAGCTTTCTTT. It yields the protein CASSLAGVGRNTEAFF.

The rearrangement uses TRBV30 and TRBJ2-2; TRBD2 aligns across 7 bases. V was clipped by 2 bases and J by 6 bases; unmatched bases: 18. CDR1 GTSNPN and CDR2 SVGIG come from the germline V gene (reference sequence). The CDR3 runs to 18 residues. CDR3 coding DNA: TGTGCCTGGAGTAGGGAGGGTAGCTTTCGATTAAAGTCCGGGGAGCTGTTTTTT. As protein: CAWSREGSFRLKSGELFF.